A few counts support the clone carrying this T cell receptor (beta chain). No antigen is known for it. Germline lookup yields CDR1 SGHAT and CDR2 FQNNGV. V lost 3 bases and J lost 2; bases outside the gene matches: 0. The CDR3 is 15 residues long. The sample belongs to a study of cytomegalovirus exposure and HLA in healthy donors. PCR involved 60 Vbeta and 13 Jbeta primers. The method was immunoSEQ multiplex PCR; TCRdb's version includes in-frame clones alone and lacks a portion of them. The sample carries about 130,000 clones, approximately 82% recorded once. Findings and limits, study-wide: The authors assumed roughly uniform sequencing depth across donors for presence/absence analyses. The productive fraction for most TCR beta V segments was about 87% or about 30% in an earlier analysis.

Sequenced sample: PBMCs. This rearrangement joins TRBV11-2 to TRBJ2-1; 11 bases align to TRBD2. This sequence originates from a woman aged 18-29 years in good health and CMV-seropositive. The CDR3 DNA reads TGTGCCAGCAGCTTTAGCGGGGGGGCCTACAATGAGCAGTTCTTC. Translated: CASSFSGGAYNEQFF.